The clone carrying this T cell receptor beta chain has a count of ten or more. The antigen remains undetermined. Germline-derived CDR1 and CDR2 are SGHTA and FQGNSA. Trimming stripped 5 bases from V and 4 bases from J, with 12 bases between. This CDR3 has 14 residues. From the reads, TCRdb called clonotypes with MiXCR, one entry per CDR3 protein. The table lists hundreds of thousands of distinct CDR3 sequences, 30% to 35% of them singletons, with about an eighth in the top ten. The data are from a study of T cell repertoires in cytomegalovirus infection. About the research overall: The authors used CMV epitopes that were HLA-C-restricted (recently identified) and HLA-B-restricted (well studied). Public signatures in TCR beta pointed to CMV infection and matching HLA type.

Study results and caveats: Clonotypes of TCR beta that were HLA-C-restricted and CMV-specific dominated the ex vivo response.

The V gene is TRBV7-2, the J gene TRBJ1-3; D is possibly TRBD1 (5 bases). This sequence originates from a human donor in good health (CMV status not recorded). Some clones in this sample may be carry-over from other donors' samples. The sample consisted of cultured CD8+ T cells from PBMCs, taken from culture after CMV antigen stimulation. The CDR3 nucleotides are TGTGCCAGCAGCGGTCGGGGCCCCGGAAACACCATATATTTT. Protein: CASSGRGPGNTIYF.